This T cell receptor beta chain was sequenced for a study of T cells after yellow fever vaccination. Study-level information: Some fractions had low cell numbers, and these were prepared with SMART-Seq v4 Ultra Low Input.

This clonotype was seen ten or more times. Its target is unknown. TCRdb independently ran MiXCR on the 5' RACE reads; one entry per CDR3 protein. The sample has 250,000 or so distinct CDR3 sequences, 3.6% seen once. Study-wide points: Detected again after the booster were most primary-vaccination clones, at approximately 96% CD4 and 88% CD8.

In germline, CDR1 is SGHTA, CDR2 FQGNSA. J gave up 5 bases and V 4 bases, and 9 bases lay outside the gene matches. The CDR3 is made up of 15 amino acids. The TCR sequence derives from a young man who received the YFV17D yellow fever vaccine. This material consisted of PBMCs, taken 15 days after the yellow fever booster vaccination. The V gene is TRBV7-2, the J gene TRBJ2-5; 8 bases are shared with TRBD2. The CDR3 nucleotides read TGTGCCAGCAGCTCACAGCGGGGGTCGGGGGAGACCCAGTACTTC. Amino acids: CASSSQRGSGETQYF.